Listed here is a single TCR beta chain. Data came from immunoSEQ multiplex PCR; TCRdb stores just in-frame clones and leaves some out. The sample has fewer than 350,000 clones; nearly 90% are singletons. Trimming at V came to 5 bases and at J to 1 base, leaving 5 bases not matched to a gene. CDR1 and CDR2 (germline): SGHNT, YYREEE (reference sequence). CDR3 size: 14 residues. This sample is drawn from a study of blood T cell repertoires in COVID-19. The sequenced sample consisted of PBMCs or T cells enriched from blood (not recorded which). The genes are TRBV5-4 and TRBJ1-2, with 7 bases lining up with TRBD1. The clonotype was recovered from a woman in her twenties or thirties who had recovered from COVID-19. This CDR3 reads CASRIQGNNYGYTF. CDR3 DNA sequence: TGTGCCAGCAGGATACAGGGGAATAACTATGGCTACACCTTC.